Reported below is one T cell receptor (beta chain). The target of this receptor is not known. No base qualities exist here, and no much larger clone lies one base off it. The source of the sample is a study of cytomegalovirus exposure and HLA in healthy donors (TCRdb year 2017). For the wider study: An earlier analysis of several hundred of the donors reported 250 to 300 Gb of sequence data and around 120 million unique TCR beta sequences obtained from about 179 million T cells. The study aimed to test whether signatures of past pathogen exposure could be identified by cataloging public T cell receptors. On average, around 200,000 unique TCR beta nucleotide sequences were sequenced per donor among fewer than 500 genotyped donors of the cohort, with roughly 18% of those sequences being non-productive. A later genetic analysis used genome-wide SNP genotypes for about three fifths of the 666 donors, treating that subset as a discovery cohort. About five DR-DQ haplotypes were treated as single units for association and clustering because of strong linkage in the cohort. Donor age, sex, ethnicity and CMV serostatus were compiled together with the repertoire data. Using immunosequencing, the study profiled T cell repertoires from 666 subjects and related those repertoires to cytomegalovirus serostatus. Besides the first cohort of around 670 subjects, a separate validation cohort made up of 90 to 150 different subjects was used. High-throughput TCR immunosequencing, statistical association of individual TCRs with disease status, and machine learning were combined to predict cytomegalovirus infection status. All discovery cohort repertoires had been generated on a single sequencing platform. Class I and class II HLA loci were covered by the typing at four-digit resolution. An early release that covered some 630 HLA-typed donors contained approximately 300 gigabases of sequencing data and about 84 million unique TCR sequences. An earlier analysis of a few hundred of the donors applied high-throughput TCR beta sequencing to assess whether each TCR beta V gene segment acted as functional or pseudogenic. The number of typed donors differed by locus: about 620-640 for A, B, C, DRB1 and DQB1; about 520 for DQA1; 606 for DPA1; and roughly 490 for DPB1. To study patterns of TCR occurrence, a later analysis re-analyzed previously published TCR beta repertoires from 500 to 850 donors and added high-resolution HLA genotyping. Rather than drawing on any new phenotypic data, the later analysis identified candidate immune exposures from TCR beta sequences and the way those sequences occurred across donors. The genetic ancestry cluster associated with self-reported Caucasian donors included around 76% of the approximately 400 genotyped donors. Points the paper makes about the study in general: A group of highly shared sequence variants was considered likely to be a technical artifact of the sequencing pipeline. The classifier was reported to diagnose cytomegalovirus status with high specificity and sensitivity in both the original cohort and the validation cohort. The cohort was sequenced for TCR beta chains only, and without alpha or paired-chain data the features that could be detected were limited. In an earlier analysis of over 550 of the donors, most TCR beta V segments were observed in productive rearrangements about 87% or about 30% of the time, broadly matching IMGT annotations. A later analysis reported that several top co-occurrence clusters appeared linked to parvovirus B19, influenza, CMV and Epstein-Barr virus. A further reported finding was that TCR beta sequences accurately predicted the HLA-A and HLA-B alleles for most subjects in the first cohort. Across donors, most TCR sequences were observed very rarely, whereas some public TCRs were present in many individuals. According to the authors, the approach could potentially be generalized to other disease states and immunological phenotypes. For the cohort, immune exposure information was limited to CMV serostatus. The 87-base-pair reads could not distinguish some IMGT-functional V segments, including TRBV6-2 and TRBV6-3, so those segments were excluded. Because HLA typing was unavailable for some donors at each locus, only the typed subset was used in association tests. A later genetic analysis associated a missense DCLRE1C variant with V-gene and J-gene trimming of TCR beta chains, and an independent cohort replicated the association. When HLA alleles, especially DR and DQ, strongly co-occurred, TCR associations were difficult to assign to individual alleles. About 15 rarely observed V segments, including chromosome 9 orphons, were excluded from the earlier analysis of approximately 600 of the donors because counts were too low. At a false discovery rate of 0.05, a later analysis linked some 18,000 TCR beta sequences to specific HLA alleles. Sequencing depth was assumed to be roughly uniform across donors in the presence/absence analyses, though that assumption may not hold. Linkage disequilibrium might explain the correlated functional status among segregating V segments, but an unknown experimental factor could not be excluded. A later genetic analysis reported fewer N-insertions in productive TCRs among donors in an Asian-associated ancestry cluster than the roughly 690-donor mean. Three of the identified cytomegalovirus-associated TCR beta chains were confirmed in vitro to be specific for cytomegalovirus antigens. A later analysis found that HLA-associated TCR beta chains were more clonally expanded and had lower generation probabilities than equally common non-associated chains. In a later analysis, the rate of TCR association differed among HLA loci, with DRB1 alleles having the most associated TCRs and HLA-C alleles having the fewest. The study listed around 160 TCR beta chains as associated with cytomegalovirus. According to a later analysis, most CMV-associated TCR beta chains appeared to be HLA-restricted, and the HLA associations seemed to be driven largely by CMV exposure.

Inclusive of the bounding cysteine and phenylalanine, the CDR3 is 15 residues long. Just CDR3 DNA is preserved here, 45 bases in frame from base 1. Cut back by 0 bases and 0 bases, the V and J ends lie 9 bases apart. CDR1 and CDR2 (SGHRS, YFSETQ) derive from the germline V gene. In total, 500 to 700 healthy bone marrow donors made up the cohort. At the time of sampling, all cohort members were nominally healthy, though unrecorded immune exposures were likely present. The donor was CMV seronegative and belonged to the group of 350 to 400 seronegative cohort members. A peripheral blood sample was collected from each donor, and TCR beta sequencing was performed on peripheral blood mononuclear cells. The Qiagen DNeasy Blood Extraction Kit was used to extract genomic DNA from the blood cell samples. Preparation of the library involved the immunoSEQ multiplex PCR assay. The multiplex PCR relied on a mix of 60 forward primers for TCR Vbeta segments and 13 reverse primers for TCR Jbeta segments. The CDR3 region of rearranged TCR beta genes was amplified from genomic DNA with a multiplex PCR assay. Amplified TCR beta libraries were sequenced as 87-base-pair reads on the Illumina HiSeq System. The original pipeline was this. A later analysis counted 75 million to 100 million unique TCR beta chains across the 550 to 700 repertoires, and 10 million to 12 million of these chains were shared by at least two donors. A nearest-neighbor algorithm error-corrected the raw reads and collapsed the reads into unique sequences, merging closely related sequences to remove PCR and sequencing errors. To assign V, D and J gene segments, CDR3 sequences were aligned to IMGT reference sequences. For a sequence to be retained, a match of at least six nucleotides was required to both a V gene segment and a J gene segment. Rearrangements were called productive when the CDR3 lacked stop codons and stayed in frame with V and J; all others were non-productive. CDR3 was defined by IMGT convention, running from the second conserved V-encoded cysteine to the conserved J-encoded phenylalanine. The earlier analysis of 587 of the donors excluded any sequence lacking an unambiguous match to a single V gene segment. An earlier analysis of some 610 of the donors called V segments functional above 56.7% productive rearrangements and segregating when the between-donor standard deviation exceeded 5%. A statistical classification framework was built for diagnosing cytomegalovirus status from the catalog of TCR beta chain sequences. In a later analysis, V and J genes were assigned by comparing TCR nucleotide sequences against IMGT/GENE-DB human TR gene sequences. A later analysis assigned CDR3 sequences and most-parsimonious VDJ recombination scenarios with the TCRdist pipeline. In a later analysis, every TCR beta chain was defined by the combination of its CDR3 amino acid sequence and its V-gene family, and reads without a unique V-gene family were dropped. As a way to deal with suspected cross-contamination and a sequencing artifact, a later analysis dropped approximately 590 nucleotide sequences that were highly shared and had low generation probability. In a later analysis, a clonal expansion index was calculated for each public chain from normalized within-repertoire ranks of inferred template counts. In a later analysis, generation probabilities were computed using a VDJ recombination model fitted to out-of-frame rearrangements, and the results were checked against IGoR. In a later analysis, TCR-TCR, TCR-HLA and TCR-CMV co-occurrence was scored with hypergeometric tests, and a repertoire-size bias correction was applied to TCR pairs. False discovery rates were estimated in a later analysis by permuting HLA or CMV assignments 20 times. In a later analysis, co-occurring TCRs were grouped using DBSCAN, and TCRdist sequence similarity was added for clustering within HLA-allele-positive subsets. Co-occurrence clustering excluded repertoires with fewer than 30,000 or more than 120,000 public chains, plus five with anomalous nucleotide sharing. Here the immuneACCESS table is served through TCRdb, limited to in-frame sequences with V and J called. Missing clones are a known gap in these copies; in checked studies unresolved V genes cover under half, and the rest lacks a known reason. The D gene and trimming were derived from the DNA, and the V and J assignments and clone size from that table. In this sample the table shows some 140,000 clones, 65% to 80% of which occur a single time. Roughly 4.2% of the sample rests with the top ten.

The chain couples TRBV5-1 to TRBJ1-1; no confident D gene assignment can be made. The clonotype was recovered from a middle-aged woman in good health and CMV-seronegative. Sample: PBMCs. The CDR3: CASSLGSGLNTEAFF. The DNA reads as follows: TGCGCCAGCAGCTTGGGTTCAGGATTGAACACTGAAGCTTTCTTT.